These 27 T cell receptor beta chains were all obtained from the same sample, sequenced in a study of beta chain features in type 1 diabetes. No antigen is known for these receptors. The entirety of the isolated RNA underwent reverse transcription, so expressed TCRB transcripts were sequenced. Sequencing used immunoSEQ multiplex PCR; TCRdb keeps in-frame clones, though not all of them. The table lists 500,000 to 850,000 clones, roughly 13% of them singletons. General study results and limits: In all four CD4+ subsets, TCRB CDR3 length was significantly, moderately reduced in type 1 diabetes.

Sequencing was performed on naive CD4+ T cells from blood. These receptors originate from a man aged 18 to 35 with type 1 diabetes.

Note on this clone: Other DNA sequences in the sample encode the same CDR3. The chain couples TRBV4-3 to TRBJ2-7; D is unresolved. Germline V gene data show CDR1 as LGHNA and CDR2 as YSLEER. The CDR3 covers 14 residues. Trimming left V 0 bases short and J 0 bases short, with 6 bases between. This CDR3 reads CASSQDRVSYEQYF. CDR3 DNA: TGCGCCAGCAGCCAAGATCGGGTCTCCTACGAGCAGTACTTC.

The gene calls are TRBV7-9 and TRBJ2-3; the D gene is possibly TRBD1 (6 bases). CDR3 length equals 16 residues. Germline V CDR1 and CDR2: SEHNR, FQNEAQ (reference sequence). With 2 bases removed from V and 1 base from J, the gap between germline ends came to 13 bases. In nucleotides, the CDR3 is TGTGCCAGCAGCTTAAGGGGGACGGCTGGCACAGATACGCAGTATTTT. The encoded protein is CASSLRGTAGTDTQYF. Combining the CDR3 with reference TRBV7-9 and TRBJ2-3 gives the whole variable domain DTGVSQNPRHKITKRGQNVTFRCDPISEHNRLYWYRQTLGQGPEFLTYFQNEAQLEKSRLLSDRFSAERPKGSFSTLEIQRTEQGDSAMYLCASSLRGTAGTDTQYFGPGTRLTVL.

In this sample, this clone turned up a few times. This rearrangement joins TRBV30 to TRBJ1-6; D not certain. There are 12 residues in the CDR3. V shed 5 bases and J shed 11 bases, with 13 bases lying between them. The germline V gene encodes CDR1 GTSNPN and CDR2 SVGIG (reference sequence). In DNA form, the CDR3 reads TGTGCCTGGCGGTTGTGGGGTGCACCCCTCCACTTT. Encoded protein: CAWRLWGAPLHF.

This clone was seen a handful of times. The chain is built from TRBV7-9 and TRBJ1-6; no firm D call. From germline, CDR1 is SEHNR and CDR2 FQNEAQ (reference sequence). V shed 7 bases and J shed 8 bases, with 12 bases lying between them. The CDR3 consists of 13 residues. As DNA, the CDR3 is TGTGCCAGCACCTCGGTCCGGGATTCACCCCTCCACTTT. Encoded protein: CASTSVRDSPLHF. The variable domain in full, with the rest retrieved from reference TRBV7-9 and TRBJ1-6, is DTGVSQNPRHKITKRGQNVTFRCDPISEHNRLYWYRQTLGQGPEFLTYFQNEAQLEKSRLLSDRFSAERPKGSFSTLEIQRTEQGDSAMYLCASTSVRDSPLHFGNGTRLTVT.

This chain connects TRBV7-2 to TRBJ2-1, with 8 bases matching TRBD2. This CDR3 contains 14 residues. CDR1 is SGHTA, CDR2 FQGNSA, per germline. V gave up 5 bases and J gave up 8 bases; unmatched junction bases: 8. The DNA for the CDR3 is TGTGCCAGCAGCCGAAGCGGGAGTTTAGATGAGCAGTTCTTC. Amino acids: CASSRSGSLDEQFF.

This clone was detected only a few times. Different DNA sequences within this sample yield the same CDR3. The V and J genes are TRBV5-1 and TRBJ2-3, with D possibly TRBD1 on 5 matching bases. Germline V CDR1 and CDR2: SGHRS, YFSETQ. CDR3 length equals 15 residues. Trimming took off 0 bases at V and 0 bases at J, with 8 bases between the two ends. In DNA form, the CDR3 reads TGCGCCAGCAGCTTGGGGCAGGGCAGCACAGATACGCAGTATTTT. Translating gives CASSLGQGSTDTQYF.

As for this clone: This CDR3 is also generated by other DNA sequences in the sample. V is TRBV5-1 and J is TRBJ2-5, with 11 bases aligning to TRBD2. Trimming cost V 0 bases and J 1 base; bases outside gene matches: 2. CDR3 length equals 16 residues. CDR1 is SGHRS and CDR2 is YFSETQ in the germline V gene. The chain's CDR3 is CASSLGLAGLQETQYF. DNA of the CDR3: TGCGCCAGCAGCTTGGGACTAGCGGGACTCCAAGAGACCCAGTACTTC.

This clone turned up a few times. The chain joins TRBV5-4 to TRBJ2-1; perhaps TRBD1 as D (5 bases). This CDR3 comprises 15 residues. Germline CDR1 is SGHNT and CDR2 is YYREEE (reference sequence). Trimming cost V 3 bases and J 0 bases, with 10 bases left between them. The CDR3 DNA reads TGTGCCAGCAGCTCGACAGCCAGCTCCTACAATGAGCAGTTCTTC. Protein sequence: CASSSTASSYNEQFF.

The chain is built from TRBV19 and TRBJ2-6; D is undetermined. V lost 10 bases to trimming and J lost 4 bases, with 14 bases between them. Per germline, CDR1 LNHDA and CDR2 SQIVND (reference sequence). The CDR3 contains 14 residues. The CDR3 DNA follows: TGTGCCACCCAAACTCTGGGAGGGGCCAACGTCCTGACTTTC. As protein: CATQTLGGANVLTF. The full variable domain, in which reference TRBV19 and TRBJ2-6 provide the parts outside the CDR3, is DGGITQSPKYLFRKEGQNVTLSCEQNLNHDAMYWYRQDPGQGLRLIYYSQIVNDFQKGDIAEGYSVSREKKESFPLTVTSAQKNPTAFYLCATQTLGGANVLTFGAGSRLTVL.

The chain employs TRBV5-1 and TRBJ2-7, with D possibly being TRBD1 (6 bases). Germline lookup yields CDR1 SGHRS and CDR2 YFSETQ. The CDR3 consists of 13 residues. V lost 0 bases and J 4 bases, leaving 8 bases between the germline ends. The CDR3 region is CASSLDREYEQYF. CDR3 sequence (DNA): TGCGCCAGCAGCTTGGACAGGGAGTACGAGCAGTACTTC.

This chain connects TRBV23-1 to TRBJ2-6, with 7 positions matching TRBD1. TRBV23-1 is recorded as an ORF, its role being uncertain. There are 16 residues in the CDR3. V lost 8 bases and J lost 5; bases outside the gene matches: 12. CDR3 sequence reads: CASLRGGSLRANVLTF. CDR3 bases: TGCGCCAGCCTTAGAGGGGGCAGTTTAAGGGCCAACGTCCTGACTTTC.

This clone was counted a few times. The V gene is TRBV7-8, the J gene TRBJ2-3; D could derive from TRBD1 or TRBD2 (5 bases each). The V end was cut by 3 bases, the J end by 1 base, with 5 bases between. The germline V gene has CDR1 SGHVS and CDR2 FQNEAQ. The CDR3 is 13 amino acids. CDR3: CASSLGGTDTQYF. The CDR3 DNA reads TGTGCCAGCAGCTTGGGGGGCACAGATACGCAGTATTTT.

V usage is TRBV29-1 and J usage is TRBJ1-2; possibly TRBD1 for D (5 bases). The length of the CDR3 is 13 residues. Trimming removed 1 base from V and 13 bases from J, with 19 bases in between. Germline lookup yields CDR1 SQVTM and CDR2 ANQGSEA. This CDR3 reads CSVEAWAQGRGTF. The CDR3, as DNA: TGCAGCGTTGAAGCCTGGGCGCAGGGAAGGGGCACCTTC.

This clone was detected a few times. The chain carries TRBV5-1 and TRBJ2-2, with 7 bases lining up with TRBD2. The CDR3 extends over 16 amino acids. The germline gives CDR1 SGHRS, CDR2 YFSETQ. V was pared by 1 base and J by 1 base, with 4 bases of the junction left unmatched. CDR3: CASSLSASGNTGELFF. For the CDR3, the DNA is TGCGCCAGCAGCTTGAGTGCTAGCGGGAACACCGGGGAGCTGTTTTTT.

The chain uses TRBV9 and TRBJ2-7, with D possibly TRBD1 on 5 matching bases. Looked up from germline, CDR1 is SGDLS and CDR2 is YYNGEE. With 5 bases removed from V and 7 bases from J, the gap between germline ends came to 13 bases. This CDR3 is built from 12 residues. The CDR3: CASSRIGDEQYF. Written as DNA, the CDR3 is TGTGCCAGCAGTCGCATAGGGGATGAGCAGTACTTC.

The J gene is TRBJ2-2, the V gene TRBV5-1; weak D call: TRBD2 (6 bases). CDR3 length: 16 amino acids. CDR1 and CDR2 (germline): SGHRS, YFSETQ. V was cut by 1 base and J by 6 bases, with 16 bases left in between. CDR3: CASSLIAGTAAGELFF. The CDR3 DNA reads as TGCGCCAGCAGCTTGATTGCGGGAACCGCGGCCGGGGAGCTGTTTTTT.

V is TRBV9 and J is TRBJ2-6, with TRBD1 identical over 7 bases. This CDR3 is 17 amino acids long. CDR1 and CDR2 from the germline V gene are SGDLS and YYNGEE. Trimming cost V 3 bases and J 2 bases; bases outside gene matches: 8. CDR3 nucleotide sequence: TGTGCCAGCAGCGACAGGGGTCTGTCCCCTGGGGCCAACGTCCTGACTTTC. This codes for CASSDRGLSPGANVLTF. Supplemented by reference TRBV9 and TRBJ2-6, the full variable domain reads DSGVTQTPKHLITATGQRVTLRCSPRSGDLSVYWYQQSLDQGLQFLIQYYNGEERAKGNILERFSAQQFPDLHSELNLSSLELGDSALYFCASSDRGLSPGANVLTFGAGSRLTVL.

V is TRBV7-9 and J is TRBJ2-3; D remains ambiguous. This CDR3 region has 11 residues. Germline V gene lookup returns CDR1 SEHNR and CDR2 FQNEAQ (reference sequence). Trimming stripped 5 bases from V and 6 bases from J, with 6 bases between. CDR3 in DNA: TGTGCCAGCAGCAGGATGGATACGCAGTATTTT. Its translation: CASSRMDTQYF.

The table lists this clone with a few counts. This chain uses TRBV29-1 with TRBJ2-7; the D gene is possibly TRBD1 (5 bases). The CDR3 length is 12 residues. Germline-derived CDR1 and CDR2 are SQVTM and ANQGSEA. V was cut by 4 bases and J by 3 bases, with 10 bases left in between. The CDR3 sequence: CSVGGHIYEQYF. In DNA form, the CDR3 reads TGCAGCGTTGGAGGACACATCTACGAGCAGTACTTC.

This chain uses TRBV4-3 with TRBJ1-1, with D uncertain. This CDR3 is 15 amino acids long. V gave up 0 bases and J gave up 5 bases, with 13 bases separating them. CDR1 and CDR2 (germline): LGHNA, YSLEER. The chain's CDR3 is CASSQEFARGTEAFF. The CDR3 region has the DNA TGCGCCAGCAGCCAAGAGTTCGCTCGTGGGACTGAAGCTTTCTTT.

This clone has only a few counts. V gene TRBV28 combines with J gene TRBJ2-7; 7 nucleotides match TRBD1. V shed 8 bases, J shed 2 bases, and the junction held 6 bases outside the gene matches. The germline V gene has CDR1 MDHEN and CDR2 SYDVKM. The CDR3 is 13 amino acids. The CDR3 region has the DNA TGTGCCAGCGTCCGGACAGGTCCCTACGAGCAGTACTTC. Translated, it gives CASVRTGPYEQYF.

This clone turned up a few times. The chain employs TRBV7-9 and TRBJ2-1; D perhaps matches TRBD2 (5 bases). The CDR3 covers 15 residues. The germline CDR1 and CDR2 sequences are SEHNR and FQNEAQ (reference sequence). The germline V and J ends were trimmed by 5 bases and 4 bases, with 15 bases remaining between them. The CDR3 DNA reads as TGTGCCAGCAGCCCCCGGGGTCAGCTTTACAATGAGCAGTTCTTC. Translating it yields CASSPRGQLYNEQFF. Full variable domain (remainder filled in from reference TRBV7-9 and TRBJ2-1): DTGVSQNPRHKITKRGQNVTFRCDPISEHNRLYWYRQTLGQGPEFLTYFQNEAQLEKSRLLSDRFSAERPKGSFSTLEIQRTEQGDSAMYLCASSPRGQLYNEQFFGPGTRLTVL.

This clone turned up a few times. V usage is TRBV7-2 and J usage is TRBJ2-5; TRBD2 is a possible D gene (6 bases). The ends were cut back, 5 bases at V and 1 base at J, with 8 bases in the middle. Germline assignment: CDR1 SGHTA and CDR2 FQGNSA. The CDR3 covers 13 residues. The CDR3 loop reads CASSRTTQETQYF. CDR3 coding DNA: TGTGCCAGCAGCCGGACTACCCAAGAGACCCAGTACTTC.

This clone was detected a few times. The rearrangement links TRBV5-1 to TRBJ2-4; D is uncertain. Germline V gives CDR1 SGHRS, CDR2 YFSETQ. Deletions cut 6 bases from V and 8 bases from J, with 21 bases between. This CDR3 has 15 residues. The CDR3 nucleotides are TGCGCCAGCACCCTAAGTGGGGTGGAGTTGGACATTCAGTACTTC. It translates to CASTLSGVELDIQYF.

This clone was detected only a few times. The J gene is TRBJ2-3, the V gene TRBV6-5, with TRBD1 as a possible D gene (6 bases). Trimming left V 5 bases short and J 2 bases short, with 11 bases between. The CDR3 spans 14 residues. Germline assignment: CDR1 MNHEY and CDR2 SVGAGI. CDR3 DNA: TGTGCCAGCAGTCAGGACAGATACACAGATACGCAGTATTTT. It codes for CASSQDRYTDTQYF.

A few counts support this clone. The DNA for the CDR3 is TGTGCCAGCAGGCCCCCTTTCGTCGGAGGTAGCCAGTACTTC. Protein: CASRPPFVGGSQYF. The rearrangement joins TRBV5-6 to TRBJ2-5, with a possible D match to TRBD2 (5 bases). Germline CDR1 SGHDT, CDR2 YYEEEE. The CDR3 spans 14 residues. V lost 5 bases, J lost 10 bases, and 21 bases lay in between.

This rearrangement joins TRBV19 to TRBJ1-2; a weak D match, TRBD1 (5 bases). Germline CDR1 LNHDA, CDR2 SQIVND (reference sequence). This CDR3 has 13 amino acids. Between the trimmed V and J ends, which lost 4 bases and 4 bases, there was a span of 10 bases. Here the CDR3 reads CASSTGASYGYTF. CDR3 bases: TGTGCCAGTAGTACCGGGGCGTCCTATGGCTACACCTTC.